This TCR beta chain stems from a study of CD8 T cells in Susac syndrome. Study in general: Active disease was present in about 6 of the sequenced Susac syndrome patients, whereas fewer than ten of them were in remission. Intravenous immunoglobulin alone or corticosteroids were being given to patients with Susac syndrome at blood draw, unless they were therapy-naive.

After extraction with the RNeasy kit, about 0.5 to 1 ug of the RNA was reverse transcribed using random hexamers. By means of immunoSEQ multiplex PCR, TCR beta CDR3 spanning 54 Vbeta and 13 Jbeta underwent amplification. TCRdb recomputed calls from the immunoSEQ multiplex PCR reads with MiXCR, one row per CDR3 protein. The table lists 150,000 to 200,000 distinct CDR3 sequences, 95% to 97% of them singletons. V gave up 0 bases and J gave up 6 bases, with 9 bases separating them. Germline V gene sequence: CDR1 KGHSH, CDR2 LQKENI. This CDR3 has 14 residues. High-throughput TCR beta sequencing covered peripheral CD8+ and CD4+ T cells.

The TCR comes from a human donor with Susac syndrome. Specimen: CD4+ T cells from PBMCs. The V and J genes are TRBV18 and TRBJ2-1; D unclear. The CDR3 DNA is TGTGCCAGCTCACCACCGCCTCAAGGCAATGAGCAGTTCTTC. The encoded protein is CASSPPPQGNEQFF.